Below are 20 T cell receptor beta chains sequenced from a single sample in a study of response to subunit inactivated influenza vaccine. TCRdb used MiXCR to reprocess the RT-PCR reads, holding one entry per CDR3 protein. This table holds 500,000 to 550,000 distinct CDR3 sequences, under 30% found once. This sample also appeared in a second study, on T cells expressing NK-cell markers. That paper adds: The authors made TCR beta cDNA libraries by 5'RACE template switching. This switching added a universal primer site and UMIs.

Specimen: CD4+ T cells sorted from PBMCs, collected 11 to 12 days after vaccination. The receptors were sampled from a man aged 45-65 years who received an inactivated influenza vaccine.

V usage is TRBV2 and J usage is TRBJ2-2; D is possibly TRBD1 or TRBD2 (5 bases each). Germline assignment: CDR1 SNHLY and CDR2 FYNNEI. The CDR3 is 11 amino acids. The V gene lost 6 bases and the J gene lost 7 bases, with 6 bases spanning the gap. The DNA for the CDR3 is TGTGCCAGCAGGGGGGACGGGGAGCTGTTTTTT. It specifies CASRGDGELFF.

This chain uses TRBV7-3 with TRBJ2-5; 9 positions match TRBD1. The CDR3 consists of 16 residues. V dropped 5 bases and J dropped 5; count of bases not matched to a gene: 12. Germline assignment: CDR1 SGHTA and CDR2 FQGTGA. CDR3 nucleotides: TGTGCCAGCAGCCTCGGGACAGGGTCAGGGGGGGAGACCCAGTACTTC. Protein: CASSLGTGSGGETQYF.

This clonotype was seen more than once but under ten times. The junction and the germline gene differ at one end; a read error may be behind it. V and J are TRBV27 and TRBJ1-2, with D perhaps matching TRBD1 (5 bases). CDR1 MNHEY and CDR2 SMNVEV come from the germline V gene (reference sequence). The CDR3 is made up of 11 amino acids. The CDR3 DNA follows: TGTGCCAGCAGTTCCCGACAGATACAGATCTTC. Amino acid sequence: CASSSRQIQIF.

This clonotype was recorded a few times. The V gene is TRBV11-3, the J gene TRBJ1-3; 8 bases are shared with TRBD1. Germline V gene data show CDR1 as SGHNT and CDR2 as YENEEA. The CDR3 loop spans 13 amino acids. J lost 7 bases, V lost 5 bases, and 4 bases had no gene match. The CDR3 sequence is CASSEDRANTIYF. CDR3 DNA sequence: TGTGCCAGCAGCGAGGACAGGGCCAACACCATATATTTT.

The J gene is TRBJ2-3, the V gene TRBV15; 11 positions agree with TRBD2. Trimming cost V 0 bases and J 4 bases; bases outside gene matches: 9. Germline lookup yields CDR1 LNHNV and CDR2 YYDKDF (reference sequence). The CDR3 loop spans 18 amino acids. CDR3 nucleotide sequence: TGTGCCACCAGCAGAGATGTTACTAGCGGGGGATCGGCAGATACGCAGTATTTT. This codes for CATSRDVTSGGSADTQYF.

For this clonotype: This may come from a read error, since a much larger clone is one base off. V gene TRBV12-3 or TRBV12-4 combines with J gene TRBJ2-2, with D tentatively TRBD1 (6 bases). The CDR3 runs to 16 residues. The V end lost 7 bases, the J end lost 5 bases, and 20 bases lay between the germline ends. This chain's CDR3 is CASTLRVGAETGELFF. CDR3 sequence (DNA): TGTGCCAGCACCCTACGTGTGGGGGCGGAAACCGGGGAGCTGTTTTTT.

To note about this clonotype: At one boundary the junction diverges from the germline segment, which might be a read error. V usage is TRBV12-3 or TRBV12-4 and J usage is TRBJ1-6, with TRBD1 as a possible D gene (6 bases). The CDR3 covers 10 residues. The CDR3 DNA follows: TGTGCCAGCAAAGGTCCCCGGGACAACTTT. This codes for CASKGPRDNF.

The chain joins TRBV5-1 to TRBJ2-5; no reliable D call. The CDR3 has 16 residues. V shed 4 bases and J shed 0 bases, with 16 bases lying between them. Germline CDR1 is SGHRS and CDR2 is YFSETQ. The CDR3 loop is CASSTGVGHNQETQYF. CDR3 nucleotide sequence: TGCGCCAGCAGCACCGGAGTTGGGCACAACCAAGAGACCCAGTACTTC.

The chain recombines TRBV7-2 with TRBJ2-5; D is possibly TRBD2 (5 bases). The CDR3 runs to 15 residues. V was clipped by 4 bases and J by 4 bases, with 16 bases between them. Germline assignment: CDR1 SGHTA and CDR2 FQGNSA. The CDR3 spells CASSSLSSPRETQYF. The DNA for the CDR3 is TGTGCCAGCAGCTCCCTTTCTAGCCCAAGAGAGACCCAGTACTTC. Supplemented by reference TRBV7-2 and TRBJ2-5, the full variable domain reads GAGVSQSPSNKVTEKGKDVELRCDPISGHTALYWYRQSLGQGLEFLIYFQGNSAPDKSGLPSDRFSAERTGGSVSTLTIQRTQQEDSAVYLCASSSLSSPRETQYFGPGTRLLVL.

This chain uses TRBV6-6 with TRBJ1-1; no clear D. V lost 6 bases, J lost 7 bases, and 12 bases lay in between. Germline CDR1 reads MNHNY; CDR2 reads SVGAGI (reference sequence). The CDR3 has 12 amino acids. The CDR3 DNA reads as TGTGCCAGCAGCCAACTCCGGGGTGAAGCTTTCTTT. Its protein product is CASSQLRGEAFF.

CDR3 sequence: CSASQEVPVVYEQYF. CDR3 nucleotides: TGCAGTGCTAGCCAAGAAGTTCCAGTTGTCTACGAGCAGTACTTC. This chain uses TRBV20-1 with TRBJ2-7; D uncertain. The CDR3 consists of 15 residues. CDR1 DFQATT and CDR2 SNEGSKA come from the germline V gene (reference sequence). V dropped 3 bases and J dropped 3 bases, with 18 bases sitting between them.

This clonotype showed up just a few times. This sequence joins TRBV29-1 and TRBJ2-7, with 8 positions matching TRBD1. With V trimmed by 4 bases and J by 5 bases, 4 bases remained unmatched. Germline V lookup: CDR1 SQVTM, CDR2 ANQGSEA. This CDR3 region has 12 residues. CDR3 sequence: CSVVRGQDEQYF. Written as DNA, the CDR3 is TGCAGCGTTGTCAGGGGGCAAGACGAGCAGTACTTC.

There are a few counts of this clonotype. This chain joins TRBV7-9 and TRBJ2-6; D is ambiguous. Per germline, CDR1 SEHNR and CDR2 FQNEAQ (reference sequence). V was clipped by 5 bases and J by 0 bases, with 11 bases between them. The CDR3 is 16 residues long. In DNA, the CDR3 is TGTGCCAGCAGCCCTCGGCGATACTCTGGGGCCAACGTCCTGACTTTC. Protein product: CASSPRRYSGANVLTF.

The chain joins TRBV4-3 to TRBJ2-6, with 10 bases identical to TRBD1. Germline V gene sequence: CDR1 LGHNA, CDR2 YSLEER. The CDR3 has 17 residues. V trimming: 4 bases; J trimming: 0 bases; junction bases outside the gene matches: 3. The CDR3 region is CASSPWTGGSGANVLTF. CDR3 DNA sequence: TGCGCCAGCAGCCCTTGGACAGGGGGCTCTGGGGCCAACGTCCTGACTTTC.

This clonotype has just a few counts. The chain joins TRBV9 to TRBJ2-3; D is tentatively TRBD1 or TRBD2 (5 bases each). Germline V gene data show CDR1 as SGDLS and CDR2 as YYNGEE. Trimming removed 3 bases from V and 2 bases from J, with 10 bases in between. CDR3 size: 14 residues. CDR3 amino acids: CASSGTGLTDTQYF. CDR3 nucleotides: TGTGCCAGCAGCGGAACGGGGCTCACAGATACGCAGTATTTT.

The chain combines TRBV7-9 with TRBJ2-3, with 7 bases that match TRBD2. The junction had 5 bases not matched to a gene; V was cut back by 1 base and J by 13 bases. Per germline, CDR1 SEHNR and CDR2 FQNEAQ (reference sequence). The CDR3 totals 12 residues. DNA of the CDR3: TGTGCCAGCAGCTTAGGGGAGGGGTCCGAGTATTTT. Translated, it gives CASSLGEGSEYF.

This clonotype appeared a few times. V and J are TRBV20-1 and TRBJ2-3, with D perhaps matching TRBD1 (5 bases). Looked up from germline, CDR1 is DFQATT and CDR2 is SNEGSKA (reference sequence). V was trimmed by 0 bases and J by 4 bases, leaving 11 bases between them. This CDR3 has 14 residues. CDR3 in DNA: TGCAGTGCTAGAGATGCCCAGGGCCCAGATACGCAGTATTTT. Protein product: CSARDAQGPDTQYF.

This clonotype was counted ten times or more. The chain employs TRBV20-1 and TRBJ2-7; 10 positions agree with TRBD1. The germline V gene encodes CDR1 DFQATT and CDR2 SNEGSKA (reference sequence). The ends lost 6 bases at V and 1 base at J; junction bases unmatched: 6. The CDR3 has 14 amino acids. The CDR3 here is CSASRDRGSYEQYF. In nucleotides, the CDR3 is TGCAGTGCGAGCCGGGACAGGGGTTCCTACGAGCAGTACTTC.

This clonotype was picked up a small number of times. This chain joins TRBV12-3 or TRBV12-4 and TRBJ2-2; D gene uncertain. The V gene lost 4 bases and the J gene lost 4 bases, with 13 bases spanning the gap. This CDR3 is 15 amino acids long. The CDR3 DNA follows: TGTGCCAGCAGTTCCTCGTCGCGTTTCACCGGGGAGCTGTTTTTT. Amino acids: CASSSSSRFTGELFF.

The rearrangement joins TRBV25-1 to TRBJ2-1; the D gene is possibly TRBD2 (5 bases). This CDR3 has 16 amino acids. V lost 5 bases and J lost 0, with 14 bases in between. Germline-derived CDR1 and CDR2 are MGHDK and SYGVNS. CDR3 in DNA: TGTGCCAGCAGTCGACTACGGAGTTCCTCCTACAATGAGCAGTTCTTC. Amino acid sequence: CASSRLRSSSYNEQFF. The complete variable domain, with remaining parts taken from reference TRBV25-1 and TRBJ2-1, reads EADIYQTPRYLVIGTGKKITLECSQTMGHDKMYWYQQDPGMELHLIHYSYGVNSTEKGDLSSESTVSRIRTEHFPLTLESARPSHTSQYLCASSRLRSSSYNEQFFGPGTRLTVL.